Presented here are 25 T cell receptor beta chains from one specimen sequenced in a study of cytomegalovirus exposure and HLA in healthy donors (dated by TCRdb to the late 2010s). Libraries were constructed by the immunoSEQ multiplex PCR assay. For the multiplex PCR, a mixture combining 60 forward primers for TCR Vbeta segments and 13 reverse primers for TCR Jbeta segments was used. TCRdb limited this immuneACCESS table to in-frame rearrangements with V and J called. A share of clones is missing; checked studies link under half to unresolved V genes, and the rest is unexplained. This sample has about 190,000 clones in its table, and over 60% of those were observed once. Together, the top ten hold about 4.6% of the sample. Sample: PBMCs. Receptor source: a man aged 25 to 40 in good health and CMV-seropositive.

The chain uses TRBV11-2 and TRBJ2-7; 9 bases fit TRBD2. From germline, CDR1 is SGHAT and CDR2 FQNNGV. Germline trimming cut 1 base from V and 4 bases from J; bases unmatched to any gene: 11. The CDR3 has 17 amino acids. The CDR3 region is CASSLGPMTSGGYEQYF. The CDR3 region has the DNA TGTGCCAGCAGCTTAGGCCCGATGACTAGCGGTGGGTACGAGCAGTACTTC.

The rearrangement joins TRBV9 to TRBJ2-2, with 8 nucleotides matching TRBD1. V dropped 5 bases and J dropped 4; count of bases not matched to a gene: 4. CDR1 and CDR2 from the germline V gene are SGDLS and YYNGEE. The CDR3 is made up of 14 amino acids. The CDR3 region is CASRGQVSTGELFF. CDR3 DNA sequence: TGTGCCAGCAGGGGACAGGTTTCCACCGGGGAGCTGTTTTTT.

The genes are TRBV27 and TRBJ2-1; the D gene is possibly TRBD1 (7 bases). Trimming cost V 10 bases and J 0 bases, with 16 bases left between them. Germline CDR1 and CDR2: MNHEY and SMNVEV (reference sequence). The CDR3 has 15 residues. CDR3 sequence: CATTPRGDSYNEQFF. The CDR3 DNA reads TGTGCCACTACCCCCAGGGGGGACTCCTACAATGAGCAGTTCTTC.

This chain uses TRBV7-3 with TRBJ2-1; 10 bases map to TRBD2. Germline V gene data show CDR1 as SGHTA and CDR2 as FQGTGA. The V segment lost 0 bases and the J segment 7 bases; nucleotides outside the gene matches: 3. The CDR3 runs to 15 residues. The CDR3 DNA sequence: TGTGCCAGCAGCTTAACGGCTAGCGGGAGAAATGAGCAGTTCTTC. Amino acids: CASSLTASGRNEQFF.

The gene calls are TRBV11-2 and TRBJ2-5, with a tentative D call TRBD2 (6 bases). V shed 5 bases and J shed 2 bases, with 12 bases lying between them. Germline CDR1 reads SGHAT; CDR2 reads FQNNGV. The CDR3 has 14 residues. The CDR3 here is CASSPAGRQETQYF. The CDR3, as DNA: TGTGCCAGCAGCCCCGCAGGGAGGCAAGAGACCCAGTACTTC.

The chain has TRBV7-6 and TRBJ2-1; 8 bases align to TRBD2. Germline V lookup: CDR1 SGHVS, CDR2 FNYEAQ. CDR3 size: 17 residues. V lost 3 bases to trimming and J lost 3 bases; unmatched junction nucleotides: 10. The DNA for the CDR3 is TGTGCCAGCAGCTTTCGTCTAGCGGGTCTAGACTACAATGAGCAGTTCTTC. This codes for CASSFRLAGLDYNEQFF.

The chain is built from TRBV4-3 and TRBJ2-2; TRBD2 is a possible D gene (6 bases). V lost 2 bases to trimming and J lost 1 base, with 8 bases between them. There are 15 residues in the CDR3. The germline V gene encodes CDR1 LGHNA and CDR2 YSLEER. This chain's CDR3 is CASSQLEGNTGELFF. The CDR3 DNA sequence: TGCGCCAGCAGCCAATTGGAGGGGAACACCGGGGAGCTGTTTTTT.

The genes are TRBV11-3 and TRBJ1-2; D gene uncertain. The V gene lost 5 bases and the J gene lost 4 bases, with 11 bases spanning the gap. This CDR3 has 13 amino acids. Germline CDR1 SGHNT, CDR2 YENEEA. CDR3 in DNA: TGTGCCAGCAGCCCGGGAGTCGGCTATGGCTACACCTTC. Protein: CASSPGVGYGYTF.

V gene TRBV15 combines with J gene TRBJ1-2; the D gene is possibly TRBD1 (5 bases). In germline, CDR1 is LNHNV, CDR2 YYDKDF (reference sequence). The CDR3 covers 16 residues. V gave up 3 bases and J gave up 4 bases, with 18 bases separating them. The CDR3 sequence: CATSSPEGFVAYGYTF. The CDR3 nucleotides are TGTGCCACCAGCAGCCCGGAGGGGTTCGTGGCCTATGGCTACACCTTC.

The chain uses TRBV30 and TRBJ1-3; TRBD1 matches at 8 bases. The CDR3 sequence is 13 residues long. V lost 2 bases to trimming and J lost 6 bases; unmatched junction nucleotides: 3. Germline V gene data show CDR1 as GTSNPN and CDR2 as SVGIG (reference sequence). The chain's CDR3 is CAWSPGQENTIYF. Here the CDR3 DNA reads TGTGCCTGGAGTCCGGGACAGGAAAACACCATATATTTT.

The chain links TRBV12-5 to TRBJ1-4; TRBD1 matches 11 bases. Germline V gives CDR1 LGHNT, CDR2 FRNRAP. The CDR3 contains 18 residues. Losses at the gene ends were 2 bases for V and 3 bases for J; bases not matched to a gene: 8. The CDR3 nucleotides read TGTGCTAGTGGTTTGACCGGACAGGGGGCATCGGCTAATGAAAAACTGTTTTTT. It is translated as CASGLTGQGASANEKLFF. The whole variable domain, filled in from reference TRBV12-5 and TRBJ1-4, reads DARVTQTPRHKVTEMGQEVTMRCQPILGHNTVFWYRQTMMQGLELLAYFRNRAPLDDSGMPKDRFSAEMPDATLATLKIQPSEPRDSAVYFCASGLTGQGASANEKLFFGSGTQLSVL.

The J gene is TRBJ2-3, the V gene TRBV5-4; 8 nucleotides agree with TRBD1. Germline assignment: CDR1 SGHNT and CDR2 YYREEE (reference sequence). Germline trimming cut 1 base from V and 2 bases from J; bases unmatched to any gene: 3. The CDR3 totals 15 residues. CDR3 DNA: TGTGCCAGCAGCTTGCCAGGGGGCTCCACAGATACGCAGTATTTT. It specifies CASSLPGGSTDTQYF. The full variable domain, rest sourced from reference TRBV5-4 and TRBJ2-3, is ETGVTQSPTHLIKTRGQQVTLRCSSQSGHNTVSWYQQALGQGPQFIFQYYREEENGRGNFPPRFSGLQFPNYSSELNVNALELDDSALYLCASSLPGGSTDTQYFGPGTRLTVL.

This chain links TRBV7-9 with TRBJ2-2; 10 bases are shared with TRBD1. The CDR3 runs to 16 residues. Germline V lookup: CDR1 SEHNR, CDR2 FQNEAQ (reference sequence). V shed 5 bases and J 6 bases; nucleotides not matched to a gene: 9. The CDR3 here is CASSPPGQGRSGELFF. The DNA of the CDR3 is TGTGCCAGCAGCCCTCCGGGACAGGGGAGGTCCGGGGAGCTGTTTTTT.

The table lists this clone with a count of one. The chain carries TRBV27 and TRBJ2-1; no reliable D call. The CDR3 runs 13 residues. Germline CDR1 is MNHEY and CDR2 is SMNVEV (reference sequence). Trimming cost V 5 bases and J 7 bases, with 12 bases left between them. The CDR3 loop reads CASSTWAFNEQFF. The CDR3 DNA sequence: TGTGCCAGCAGTACTTGGGCCTTTAATGAGCAGTTCTTC.

The rearrangement uses TRBV7-3 and TRBJ1-5; D is possibly TRBD1 (6 bases). V lost 4 bases, J lost 2 bases, and 12 bases lay in between. From germline, CDR1 is SGHTA and CDR2 FQGTGA. This CDR3 contains 15 residues. For the CDR3, the DNA is TGTGCCAGCAGCTACAGGACAGAGGGCAATCAGCCCCAGCATTTT. Translating it yields CASSYRTEGNQPQHF.

This clone was found once. This chain links TRBV6-5 with TRBJ2-5, with 9 bases identical to TRBD1. The J call may not be correct, given that the DNA end is closer to TRBJ2-7. The CDR3 loop spans 13 amino acids. Per germline, CDR1 MNHEY and CDR2 SVGAGI. CDR3 sequence (DNA): TGTGCCAGCAGCCGGGACAGGGCCCACGAGCAGTACTTC. Translation gives CASSRDRAHEQYF.

The V and J genes are TRBV28 and TRBJ2-3; possible D gene TRBD2, 6 bases. The CDR3 is 15 residues long. Germline V gene data show CDR1 as MDHEN and CDR2 as SYDVKM. The germline V and J ends were trimmed by 3 bases and 4 bases, with 14 bases remaining between them. The CDR3 loop reads CASSLRREQADTQYF. The CDR3 DNA follows: TGTGCCAGCAGTTTGAGACGGGAGCAGGCAGATACGCAGTATTTT. Together with reference TRBV28 and TRBJ2-3, the CDR3 gives the full variable domain: DVKVTQSSRYLVKRTGEKVFLECVQDMDHENMFWYRQDPGLGLRLIYFSYDVKMKEKGDIPEGYSVSREKKERFSLILESASTNQTSMYLCASSLRREQADTQYFGPGTRLTVL.

This chain joins TRBV28 and TRBJ1-1, with D unresolved. This CDR3 spans 13 amino acids. The germline V and J ends were trimmed by 3 bases and 4 bases, with 9 bases remaining between them. Germline CDR1 MDHEN, CDR2 SYDVKM. In DNA, the CDR3 is TGTGCCAGCAGTTTTACCCGGGGCACTGAAGCTTTCTTT. Translating it yields CASSFTRGTEAFF.

This clone was counted between two and nine times. The chain couples TRBV19 to TRBJ2-5; TRBD2 matches at 7 bases. The DNA end is more similar to TRBJ2-7, so the J call may be wrong. Germline-derived CDR1 and CDR2 are LNHDA and SQIVND (reference sequence). The length of the CDR3 is 15 residues. The CDR3: CASSMVRGRSYEQYF. CDR3 nucleotides: TGTGCCAGTAGTATGGTGCGCGGGAGAAGCTACGAGCAGTACTTC.

This chain uses TRBV28 with TRBJ1-5; 10 bases line up with TRBD1. In germline, CDR1 is MDHEN, CDR2 SYDVKM. This CDR3 has 17 amino acids. The junction had 15 bases not matched to a gene; V was cut back by 6 bases and J by 7 bases. CDR3 region: CASSLKLGQGVGQPQHF. The DNA for the CDR3 is TGTGCCAGCAGCCTCAAACTAGGACAGGGGGTAGGACAGCCCCAGCATTTT.

CDR3 residues: CASSFSSGVPGELFF. CDR3 DNA: TGCGCCAGCAGCTTTTCTAGCGGGGTGCCCGGGGAGCTGTTTTTT. The J gene is TRBJ2-2, the V gene TRBV5-1; 9 bases are shared with TRBD2. Trimming took 2 bases from V and 6 from J; bases not matched to a gene: 5. The CDR3 length is 15 residues. Germline values: CDR1 SGHRS, CDR2 YFSETQ.

The V gene is TRBV6-5, the J gene TRBJ1-2; tentative D call: TRBD1 (6 bases). Germline V gives CDR1 MNHEY, CDR2 SVGAGI. The CDR3 totals 13 residues. The V and J ends lost 8 bases and 5 bases respectively, with 15 bases between them. The CDR3 region has the DNA TGTGCCAGCTGCGGACAGTCTGAGTATGGCTACACCTTC. As protein: CASCGQSEYGYTF.

V is TRBV6-1 and J is TRBJ1-2, with no clear D. The CDR3 runs to 20 residues. Germline CDR1 MNHNS, CDR2 SASEGT. With 4 bases removed from V and 0 bases from J, the gap between germline ends came to 27 bases. CDR3 nucleotide sequence: TGTGCCAGCAGTGCCAACCCTCTAACGACGAGGAGGTGGGCTAACTATGGCTACACCTTC. As protein: CASSANPLTTRRWANYGYTF.

On this clone itself: A junction end diverges from the germline sequence, so it may reflect a read error. This chain joins TRBV7-7 and TRBJ2-1, with TRBD1 identical over 8 bases. The CDR3 extends over 14 amino acids. CDR1 is SSHAT, CDR2 FNYEAQ, per germline (reference sequence). The CDR3 is CASSFGQGGGEQFF. The CDR3 region has the DNA TGTGCTAGCAGCTTTGGACAGGGAGGAGGTGAGCAGTTCTTC.

The chain combines TRBV13 with TRBJ1-2; 10 nucleotides line up with TRBD1. Germline V lookup: CDR1 PRHDT, CDR2 FYEKMQ (reference sequence). Losses at the gene ends were 8 bases for V and 0 bases for J; bases not matched to a gene: 6. The CDR3 runs 15 residues. CDR3 residues: CASRDRGSANYGYTF. CDR3 sequence (DNA): TGTGCCAGCCGGGACAGGGGATCGGCTAACTATGGCTACACCTTC.